The next 10 T cell receptor beta chains were all read from a single sample in a study of T cell repertoires in cytomegalovirus infection. Each CDR3 protein gets one entry after TCRdb re-called the reads with MiXCR. The sample carries roughly 300,000 distinct CDR3 sequences, more than 8% recorded once. Input material: PBMCs. The receptors were gathered from a human donor in good health (CMV status not recorded). Some clones in this sample may be carry-over from other donors' samples.

This sequence joins TRBV7-4 and TRBJ1-1; D is ambiguous. The V end was cut by 1 base, the J end by 7 bases, with 10 bases between. In germline, CDR1 is SGHVT, CDR2 SQSDAQ. The length of the CDR3 is 13 residues. The chain's CDR3 is CASSLGVRLEAFF. Written as DNA, the CDR3 is TGTGCCAGCAGCTTAGGGGTTCGACTTGAAGCTTTCTTT.

This clonotype occurred a few times. The chain carries TRBV4-3 and TRBJ1-5; D is unresolved. The CDR3 loop spans 16 amino acids. Trimming removed 1 base from V and 10 bases from J, with 20 bases in between. Germline CDR1 is LGHNA and CDR2 is YSLEER. The CDR3 coding sequence is TGCGCCAGCAGCCAAGGACACGCGAATCCAATCAATCCCCAGCATTTT. Protein product: CASSQGHANPINPQHF.

In this sample, this clonotype turned up many times. V usage is TRBV6-6 and J usage is TRBJ1-5; unclear D gene. V shed 7 bases and J shed 5 bases, with 15 bases lying between them. Germline-derived CDR1 and CDR2 are MNHNY and SVGAGI (reference sequence). The CDR3 is 14 residues long. CDR3 residues: CASNLSGQDQPQHF. As DNA, the CDR3 is TGTGCCAGCAACCTGTCGGGCCAGGATCAGCCCCAGCATTTT.

CDR3 nucleotide sequence: TGTGCCAGCAGCTCCCGGGACTTTCAGTATTTT. This sequence encodes CASSSRDFQYF. The chain is built from TRBV7-2 and TRBJ2-3; D might be TRBD2 (6 bases). The V end lost 4 bases, the J end lost 12 bases, and 11 bases lay between the germline ends. Germline CDR1 reads SGHTA; CDR2 reads FQGNSA. CDR3 length: 11 residues.

This clonotype was observed at least ten times. V and J are TRBV11-2 and TRBJ1-3; D remains ambiguous. V was cut by 5 bases and J by 0 bases, with 14 bases left in between. There are 16 residues in the CDR3. Germline-derived CDR1 and CDR2 are SGHAT and FQNNGV. CDR3 in amino acids: CASSLTVGSSGNTIYF. CDR3 sequence (DNA): TGTGCCAGCAGCCTAACAGTGGGGTCCTCTGGAAACACCATATATTTT.

This clonotype was counted many times. The CDR3 here is CASSRTGEQFF. The CDR3 nucleotides read TGTGCCAGCAGCCGGACAGGGGAGCAGTTCTTC. The chain recombines TRBV7-2 with TRBJ2-1, with 8 bases identical to TRBD1. The V segment lost 5 bases and the J segment 10 bases; nucleotides outside the gene matches: 1. Germline V gene sequence: CDR1 SGHTA, CDR2 FQGNSA. The CDR3 consists of 11 residues.

This clonotype occurred many times. The chain carries TRBV27 and TRBJ2-7; D is unclear. The germline gives CDR1 MNHEY, CDR2 SMNVEV (reference sequence). The CDR3 sequence is 14 residues long. V was pared by 8 bases and J by 1 base, with 15 bases between. Here the CDR3 DNA reads TGTGCCAGCTCTTCAGCCAGATTTTCCTACGAGCAGTACTTC. It yields the protein CASSSARFSYEQYF.

This clonotype appeared a few times. This chain joins TRBV11-1 and TRBJ2-7, with 7 bases matching TRBD1. The CDR3 runs 16 residues. Losses at the gene ends were 2 bases for V and 3 bases for J; bases not matched to a gene: 10. Per germline, CDR1 SGHAT and CDR2 FQDESV (reference sequence). CDR3 bases: TGTGCCAGCAGCTTATCCCCGGGACAGATATTCTACGAGCAGTACTTC. It codes for CASSLSPGQIFYEQYF. The whole variable domain, remainder taken from reference TRBV11-1 and TRBJ2-7, is EAEVAQSPRYKITEKSQAVAFWCDPISGHATLYWYRQILGQGPELLVQFQDESVVDDSQLPKDRFSAERLKGVDSTLKIQPAELGDSAMYLCASSLSPGQIFYEQYFGPGTRLTVT.

This clonotype was seen only a few times. J is TRBJ2-7 and V is TRBV20-1; the D is unclear. Trimming shortened V by 0 bases and J by 2 bases, and 11 bases separated the two germline ends. Germline assignment: CDR1 DFQATT and CDR2 SNEGSKA (reference sequence). This CDR3 region has 14 residues. The CDR3 loop is CSARDPKQTYEQYF. In DNA, the CDR3 is TGCAGTGCTAGAGATCCTAAGCAGACCTACGAGCAGTACTTC.

This clonotype was picked up a small number of times. CDR3 nucleotides: TGTGCCAGCAGTGGGCTTTCTTTGACCGGCGGGGAGCTGTTTTTT. Translation gives CASSGLSLTGGELFF. J is TRBJ2-2 and V is TRBV6-5; D remains unclear. Germline V lookup: CDR1 MNHEY, CDR2 SVGAGI. Trimming removed 5 bases at V and 7 bases at J, with 17 bases between. This CDR3 has 15 amino acids.